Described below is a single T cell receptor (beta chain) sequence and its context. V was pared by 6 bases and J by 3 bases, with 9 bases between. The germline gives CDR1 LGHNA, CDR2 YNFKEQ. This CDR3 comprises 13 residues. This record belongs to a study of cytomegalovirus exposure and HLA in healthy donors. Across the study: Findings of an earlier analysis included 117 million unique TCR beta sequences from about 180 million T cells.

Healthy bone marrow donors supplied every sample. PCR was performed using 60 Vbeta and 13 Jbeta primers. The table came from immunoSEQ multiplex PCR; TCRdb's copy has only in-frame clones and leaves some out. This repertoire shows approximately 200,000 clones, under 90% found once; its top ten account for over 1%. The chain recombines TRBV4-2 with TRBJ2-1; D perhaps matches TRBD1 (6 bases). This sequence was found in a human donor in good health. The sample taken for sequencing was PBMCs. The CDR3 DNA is TGTGCCAGCAGTAAGGGGGTCTACAATGAGCAGTTCTTC. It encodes CASSKGVYNEQFF.